This T cell receptor (beta chain) emerged from a study of T cells after yellow fever vaccination. Study-level findings and limits: Shared CD4/CD8 clonotypes were a small share, likely from convergent recombination. Researchers report a weaker secondary response that nonetheless peaked faster, day 5 versus 15.

5'RACE template switching produced TCR cDNA carrying a universal primer site and UMIs. TCRdb passed the 5' RACE reads through MiXCR, listing each CDR3 protein once. The table includes 150,000 to 200,000 distinct CDR3 sequences, 6.2% detected once. This clonotype showed up just a few times. Its matching antigen is unknown. The CDR3 covers 11 residues. From germline, CDR1 is MNHEY and CDR2 SVGEGT. Trimming pared 6 bases from V and 14 bases from J, leaving 14 bases between. The sample in question was CD4+ T cells sorted from PBMCs, obtained on the day of the first yellow fever vaccination. The chain joins TRBV6-2 or TRBV6-3 to TRBJ2-4, with D hard to call. The receptor's source is a man aged 18 to 30 who received the YFV17D yellow fever vaccine. This CDR3 is CASSTLGRKYF. CDR3 in DNA: TGTGCCAGCAGCACCCTCGGACGGAAGTACTTC.